The 9 T cell receptor beta chains given below trace back to one sample, sequenced in a study of regulatory T cells in long-lasting Graves disease. CDR3-region Arm-PCR and iRepertoire HTBI primers produced the TCR beta libraries. TCRdb redid the calling of the multiplex PCR reads with MiXCR, one entry per CDR3 protein. Found here are roughly 400,000 distinct CDR3 sequences, 20% to 25% of them singletons; the top ten hold over 11%. The time point was: persistent/refractory GD, antithyroid drugs over 5 years with positive TRAb. PBMC RNA was the source of the TCR library. The source material was peripheral blood mononuclear cells (PBMCs), sampled when the disease was refractory, from a patient treated with antithyroid drugs. The source of these receptors is a female donor with Graves disease.

Of note for this clonotype: Lacking the conserved final phenylalanine or tryptophan, this CDR3 likely reflects a read error. The chain uses TRBV6-2 or TRBV6-3 and TRBJ2-7; TRBD2 might be the D (5 bases). CDR1 and CDR2 from the germline V gene are MNHEY and SVGEGT. V was trimmed by 0 bases and J by 3 bases, leaving 12 bases between them. CDR3 size: 15 residues. CDR3 nucleotides: TGTGCCAGCAGTTACTCGCCCTTCAGCGGCTACGAGCAGTACCTC. Protein sequence: CASSYSPFSGYEQYL.

This clonotype was seen ten or more times. The V gene is TRBV7-7, the J gene TRBJ2-5; 7 bases map to TRBD2. CDR3 size: 15 residues. V lost 2 bases to trimming and J lost 4 bases; unmatched junction nucleotides: 7. Germline CDR1 SSHAT, CDR2 FNYEAQ (reference sequence). The CDR3 spells CASSLFPGGGETQYF. In DNA, the CDR3 is TGTGCCAGCAGCTTATTCCCGGGAGGAGGAGAGACCCAGTACTTC.

This clonotype showed up just a few times. The chain recombines TRBV5-5 with TRBJ1-1, with TRBD1 identical over 7 bases. The CDR3 runs 15 residues. Trimming took 0 bases from V and 5 from J; bases not matched to a gene: 7. The germline CDR1 and CDR2 sequences are SGHKS and YYEKEE (reference sequence). CDR3 sequence: CASSLAARGTTEAFF. The CDR3 DNA follows: TGTGCCAGCAGCTTGGCCGCCAGGGGGACGACTGAAGCTTTCTTT.

This clonotype was detected many times. The chain joins TRBV28 to TRBJ2-5; D possibly corresponds to TRBD2 (6 bases). This CDR3 comprises 16 residues. V shed 4 bases and J shed 2 bases, with 17 bases lying between them. Looked up from germline, CDR1 is MDHEN and CDR2 is SYDVKM. CDR3 DNA: TGTGCCAGCAGTTCCATCCGGGGAGGTTTACAAGAGACCCAGTACTTC. Protein product: CASSSIRGGLQETQYF. Looking up the rest from reference TRBV28 and TRBJ2-5 gives the full variable domain: DVKVTQSSRYLVKRTGEKVFLECVQDMDHENMFWYRQDPGLGLRLIYFSYDVKMKEKGDIPEGYSVSREKKERFSLILESASTNQTSMYLCASSSIRGGLQETQYFGPGTRLLVL.

CDR3 residues: CARAGTMEAKNIQYF. CDR3 coding DNA: TGTGCCAGGGCCGGGACGATGGAAGCCAAAAACATTCAGTACTTC. The genes are TRBV5-5 and TRBJ2-4; D tentatively fits TRBD1 or TRBD2 (5 bases each). Looked up from germline, CDR1 is SGHKS and CDR2 is YYEKEE (reference sequence). Trimming took off 8 bases at V and 0 bases at J, with 15 bases between the two ends. There are 15 residues in the CDR3. The variable domain in full, completed from reference TRBV5-5 and TRBJ2-4, reads DAGVTQSPTHLIKTRGQQVTLRCSPISGHKSVSWYQQVLGQGPQFIFQYYEKEERGRGNFPDRFSARQFPNYSSELNVNALLLGDSALYLCARAGTMEAKNIQYFGAGTRLSVL.

The chain recombines TRBV10-1 with TRBJ2-1, with D possibly being TRBD2 (6 bases). Trimming cost V 3 bases and J 6 bases, with 15 bases left between them. The CDR3 sequence is 15 residues long. CDR1 is WNHNN, CDR2 SYGVQD, per germline (reference sequence). The CDR3: CASSDLGGRANEQFF. The CDR3 coding sequence is TGCGCCAGCAGTGATTTGGGGGGTAGGGCCAATGAGCAGTTCTTC.

The V gene is TRBV4-2, the J gene TRBJ2-2, with 7 bases fitting TRBD2. The CDR3 sequence is 13 residues long. Unmatched junction bases numbered 0, after V lost 2 bases and J lost 6 bases. Looked up from germline, CDR1 is LGHNA and CDR2 is YNFKEQ. CDR3 amino acids: CASSQLAAGELFF. In nucleotides, the CDR3 is TGTGCCAGCAGCCAACTAGCGGCCGGGGAGCTGTTTTTT.

The rearrangement joins TRBV14 to TRBJ2-3, with D hard to call. The CDR3 runs to 12 residues. V was pared by 2 bases and J by 2 bases, with 2 bases between. From germline, CDR1 is SGHDN and CDR2 FVKESK. Here the CDR3 DNA reads TGTGCCAGCAGCCAAAACACAGATACGCAGTATTTT. This translates into CASSQNTDTQYF.

This clonotype was counted at least ten times. V and J are TRBV2 and TRBJ1-6; 7 nucleotides align to TRBD1. This CDR3 spans 16 amino acids. J was trimmed by 5 bases and V by 6 bases; bases with no gene match: 10. Germline V gene lookup returns CDR1 SNHLY and CDR2 FYNNEI. The CDR3 nucleotides read TGTGCCAGCAGCGACCAGGGGGAAGGCGATAATTCACCCCTCCACTTT. It specifies CASSDQGEGDNSPLHF.